This T cell receptor (beta chain) was profiled in a study of beta chain features in type 1 diabetes. Expressed TCRB transcripts got sequenced, as all isolated RNA was reverse transcribed. The repertoire was sequenced with immunoSEQ multiplex PCR; TCRdb's copy has only in-frame clones and lacks some. The sample has some 150,000 clones; roughly an eighth are singletons. Points from the study as a whole: Sequencing the cDNA could make cells with high TCR expression show up more than they should. TCRB CDR3s were moderately but significantly shorter in Type 1 diabetes patients in all four CD4+ subsets.

Germline CDR1 reads SGHRS; CDR2 reads YFSETQ. This CDR3 region has 13 residues. V lost 2 bases to trimming and J lost 7 bases, with 12 bases between them. A single heparinised blood sample, averaging approximately 116 mL, was obtained per donor. Isolation of CD4+ naive, central memory, regulatory and stem cell-like memory cells was achieved by sorting via CD45RO/CCR7/CD25/CD127/CD95/CD27. This clone was counted only a few times. What it recognizes is unknown. The V call is TRBV5-1, the J call TRBJ1-1; no clear D. This sequence was found in a man between 18 and 35 years old with type 1 diabetes. Sample: central memory CD4+ T cells from blood. The CDR3 region has the DNA TGCGCCAGCAGCTTAATGGAGCCCAGTGAAGCTTTCTTT. It specifies CASSLMEPSEAFF. The full variable domain, in which reference TRBV5-1 and TRBJ1-1 provide the parts outside the CDR3, is KAGVTQTPRYLIKTRGQQVTLSCSPISGHRSVSWYQQTPGQGLQFLFEYFSETQRNKGNFPGRFSGRQFSNSRSEMNVSTLELGDSALYLCASSLMEPSEAFFGQGTRLTVV.